The 4 T cell receptor beta chains given below trace back to one sample, sequenced in a study of regulatory T cells in long-lasting Graves disease. Noted time point: newly diagnosed GD, antithyroid drugs for less than 3 months. The TCR library was made from RNA that had been extracted from PBMCs in TRIzol. Investigators prepared the TCR beta libraries by applying iRepertoire HTBI primers and Arm-PCR of CDR3 regions. TCRdb called the multiplex PCR reads again in MiXCR, with one record for every CDR3 protein. The data hold some 250,000 distinct CDR3 sequences, with about 17% observed a single time. This sample was shared with a second study, whose subject was T cells in Graves' hyperthyroidism and ophthalmopathy.

Sequenced material: peripheral blood mononuclear cells (PBMCs), taken at new diagnosis, from a patient treated with antithyroid drugs. These receptors came from a woman aged 25 to 45 with Graves disease.

CDR3 amino acids: CASSPGHPNTGELFF. CDR3 nucleotides: TGTGCCAGCAGTCCGGGACACCCGAACACCGGGGAGCTGTTTTTT. The rearrangement uses TRBV5-6 and TRBJ2-2; tentative D call: TRBD1 (6 bases). The CDR3 is made up of 15 amino acids. Germline CDR1 SGHDT, CDR2 YYEEEE. V lost 5 bases and J 0 bases, leaving 11 bases between the germline ends.

This clonotype showed up many times. This rearrangement joins TRBV6-4 to TRBJ1-1; no definite D call. V shed 3 bases and J shed 5 bases, with 13 bases lying between them. The CDR3 runs to 14 residues. Per germline, CDR1 MRHNA and CDR2 SNTAGT. The CDR3, as DNA: TGTGCCAGCAGTGAATATTTCGGGGAAACTGAAGCTTTCTTT. This gives the protein CASSEYFGETEAFF.

The table lists this clonotype with a few counts. V is TRBV7-6 and J is TRBJ1-6; tentative D call: TRBD1 (5 bases). Germline CDR1 is SGHVS and CDR2 is FNYEAQ. The CDR3 consists of 17 residues. Trimming stripped 0 bases from V and 11 bases from J, with 20 bases between. The CDR3 DNA reads as TGTGCCAGCAGCTTAGCGTCAGGGCCCCCAAATTTGGCACCCCTCCACTTT. Its protein is CASSLASGPPNLAPLHF. The variable domain in full, with the rest retrieved from reference TRBV7-6 and TRBJ1-6, is GAGVSQSPRYKVTKRGQDVALRCDPISGHVSLYWYRQALGQGPEFLTYFNYEAQQDKSGLPNDRFSAERPEGSISTLTIQRTEQRDSAMYRCASSLASGPPNLAPLHFGNGTRLTVT.

This clonotype was detected many times. The chain has TRBV7-2 and TRBJ2-1; 8 bases align to TRBD2. Looked up from germline, CDR1 is SGHTA and CDR2 is FQGNSA. This CDR3 has 15 residues. V lost 7 bases and J lost 4; bases outside the gene matches: 9. Here the CDR3 DNA reads TGTGCCAGCACCCCTAGAGCGGGAGCTTACAATGAGCAGTTCTTC. This translates into CASTPRAGAYNEQFF.